This T cell receptor beta chain emerged from a study of molecular identifiers for immune sequencing clone quantification. Study-wide findings and caveats: Sizes of highly expanded clones could be underestimated through identical TCRs sharing a barcode.

Sorted naive CD8 T cells, about 17,000 to 1,000,000, were sequenced from 10%, 30% or 50% RNA. Naive CD8 T cells, phenotype CD8+CD4-CCR7+CD45RA+, were sorted. TCRdb reprocessed the PCR reads via MiXCR and lists one record per CDR3 protein. The sample has 300,000 to 350,000 distinct CDR3 sequences; around a fifth are singletons. The CDR3 loop spans 17 amino acids. This clonotype was detected many times. Antigen: not known. The sample consisted of naive CD8+ T cells from blood, with Jurkat cell RNA spiked in. Subset meaning: FACS-sorted CD8+CD4-CCR7+CD45RA+ naive T cells. This sequence originates from a human donor in good health. Some libraries in this study had Jurkat cell RNA spiked in. The chain links TRBV21-1 to TRBJ1-1. TRBV21-1 is shown as a pseudogene. The CDR3 sequence is CASSKGAAGDLNTEAFF. CDR3 in DNA: TGTGCCAGCAGCAAAGGAGCGGCAGGGGATTTGAACACTGAAGCTTTCTTT.